This TCR beta chain was sequenced in a study of blood T cell repertoires in COVID-19. The CDR3 runs 18 residues. Trimming pared 5 bases from V and 1 base from J, leaving 21 bases between. Germline V gene lookup returns CDR1 LNHDA and CDR2 SQIVND (reference sequence). Assay: immunoSEQ multiplex PCR; the TCRdb copy retains only in-frame clones and omits some. The data contain 300,000 to 350,000 clones, over 80% of them singletons. The sequencing input was peripheral blood. V is TRBV19 and J is TRBJ2-1; possibly TRBD2 for D (7 bases). The sequence derives from a woman aged 50 to 65 with COVID-19, enrolled during active disease. CDR3 coding DNA: TGTGCCAGTAGTCTATTAGGGGGGGCGGCGGTATCCTACAATGAGCAGTTCTTC. As protein: CASSLLGGAAVSYNEQFF. Full variable domain (missing parts from reference TRBV19 and TRBJ2-1): DGGITQSPKYLFRKEGQNVTLSCEQNLNHDAMYWYRQDPGQGLRLIYYSQIVNDFQKGDIAEGYSVSREKKESFPLTVTSAQKNPTAFYLCASSLLGGAAVSYNEQFFGPGTRLTVL.